The table lists the clone carrying this T cell receptor beta chain with many counts. This specimen comes from a study of blood T cells in healthy people across ages. A J-beta primer mix and a sample-barcoded 5' primer were used in a second PCR of roughly 6 to 11 cycles. Researchers report that a template-switch adaptor with 12 random nucleotides tagged each cDNA molecule. TCRdb recomputed calls from the 5' RACE reads with MiXCR, one row per CDR3 protein. The table has about 1.6 million distinct CDR3 sequences, approximately 32% seen once; the top ten hold about 11%. In germline, CDR1 is SGHTA, CDR2 FQGNSA. V was trimmed by 3 bases and J by 0 bases, leaving 10 bases between them. The CDR3 length is 15 residues.

The V and J genes are TRBV7-2 and TRBJ2-3; maybe TRBD2 (6 bases). The receptor comes from a young woman in good health. The sequenced sample consisted of blood. CDR3 in amino acids: CASSFRSGSTDTQYF. In nucleotides, the CDR3 is TGTGCCAGCAGCTTCCGTAGCGGTAGCACAGATACGCAGTATTTT. The entire variable domain, with the rest obtained from reference TRBV7-2 and TRBJ2-3, is as follows: GAGVSQSPSNKVTEKGKDVELRCDPISGHTALYWYRQSLGQGLEFLIYFQGNSAPDKSGLPSDRFSAERTGGSVSTLTIQRTQQEDSAVYLCASSFRSGSTDTQYFGPGTRLTVL.